This T cell receptor beta chain is from a study of beta chain features in type 1 diabetes. Overall study findings and caveats: Although PCR might favor shorter templates, it would do so equally in patients and controls.

Germline CDR1 KGHSH, CDR2 LQKENI. The CDR3 spans 15 residues. With 6 bases removed from V and 1 base from J, the gap between germline ends came to 10 bases. Since all of the isolated RNA was reverse transcribed, expressed TCRB transcripts were what got sequenced. Naive, central memory and regulatory T cell samples came to a mean of approximately 3.57 million reads. Profiling relied on immunoSEQ multiplex PCR, and the TCRdb table lists in-frame clones only, not all of them. The sample has 120,000 to 150,000 clones, around 51% seen once; the top ten hold around 0.43%. Isolation of CD4+ naive, central memory, regulatory and stem cell-like memory cells was achieved by sorting via CD45RO/CCR7/CD25/CD127/CD95/CD27. Points on this clone: The antigen is undetermined.

This chain connects TRBV18 to TRBJ2-6; D might be TRBD2 (6 bases). Sequencing was carried out using Tregs from blood. The source of this sequence is a man aged 18 to 30 in good health. CDR3 nucleotide sequence: TGTGCCAGCTCTCGCCGGGGGTCTGGGGCCAACGTCCTGACTTTC. Translated, it gives CASSRRGSGANVLTF. Looking up the rest from reference TRBV18 and TRBJ2-6 gives the full variable domain: NAGVMQNPRHLVRRRGQEARLRCSPMKGHSHVYWYRQLPEEGLKFMVYLQKENIIDESGMPKERFSAEFPKEGPSILRIQQVVRGDSAAYFCASSRRGSGANVLTFGAGSRLTVL.